Below, one TCR beta chain is given with its context. The data were obtained in a study of blood T cells in healthy people across ages. V dropped 7 bases and J dropped 3 bases, with 9 bases sitting between them. This CDR3 comprises 12 residues. Germline V lookup: CDR1 SNHLY, CDR2 FYNNEI. Next came a second PCR, run for about 6 to 11 cycles, which used a sample-barcoded 5' primer along with a J-beta primer mix. Using its own MiXCR run on the 5' RACE reads, TCRdb lists one record per CDR3 protein. This repertoire shows 800,000 to 900,000 distinct CDR3 sequences, approximately 67% found once; its top ten account for around 30%.

Specimen: blood. The TCR was taken from a man aged 25 to 40 in good health. The rearrangement uses TRBV2 and TRBJ1-1; D is ambiguous. Here the CDR3 reads CASTTSDTEAFF. CDR3 DNA: TGTGCCAGCACCACTTCGGACACTGAAGCTTTCTTT.